The 20 T cell receptor beta chains below were found in one sample sequenced in a study of blood T cells in healthy people across ages. A second PCR, run for roughly 7 to 11 cycles, used a sample-barcoded 5' primer plus a J-beta primer mix. Via MiXCR, TCRdb re-called the 5' RACE reads, giving one row per CDR3 protein. The data show about 780,000 distinct CDR3 sequences, about a quarter seen once. The sample was also reused in another study, on T cells of mothers and their children.

Material for sequencing was blood. These receptors all stem from a boy aged 10-17 years in good health.

The chain has TRBV14 and TRBJ2-5; D is possibly TRBD2 (6 bases). The assigned J gene may be wrong: the sequence end matches TRBJ2-7 better. The CDR3 extends over 15 amino acids. CDR1 and CDR2 from the germline V gene are SGHDN and FVKESK. CDR3 residues: CASSYSRGRSYEQYF. In nucleotides, the CDR3 is TGTGCCAGCAGCTACTCGCGGGGTCGCTCCTACGAGCAGTACTTC.

The chain joins TRBV2 to TRBJ2-2; the D gene could be TRBD1 or TRBD2 (6 bases each). The CDR3 consists of 17 residues. Between the trimmed V and J ends, which lost 1 base and 0 bases, there was a span of 12 bases. From germline, CDR1 is SNHLY and CDR2 FYNNEI. The CDR3 spells CASSEVGGLSNTGELFF. Written as DNA, the CDR3 is TGTGCCAGCAGTGAAGTAGGGGGGCTATCGAACACCGGGGAGCTGTTTTTT.

The chain recombines TRBV7-9 with TRBJ1-5; TRBD1 is a possible D gene (5 bases). Deletions cut 4 bases from V and 0 bases from J, with 22 bases between. The CDR3 has 19 amino acids. In germline, CDR1 is SEHNR, CDR2 FQNEAQ (reference sequence). CDR3 loop: CASSYTDGRDGYSNQPQHF. CDR3 coding DNA: TGTGCCAGCAGCTACACTGATGGCAGGGACGGGTATAGCAATCAGCCCCAGCATTTT.

This clonotype was detected a few times. The J gene is TRBJ2-7, the V gene TRBV6-6; D possibly corresponds to TRBD1 (6 bases). From germline, CDR1 is MNHNY and CDR2 SVGAGI (reference sequence). V lost 4 bases, J lost 0 bases, and 10 bases lay in between. This CDR3 spans 14 amino acids. The CDR3 protein is CASSLWTDSYEQYF. CDR3 nucleotides: TGTGCCAGCAGTTTGTGGACAGACTCCTACGAGCAGTACTTC.

This clonotype was seen only a few times. Germline is not matched at one junction end, which may reflect a read error. J is TRBJ2-1 and V is TRBV10-3; 9 bases align to TRBD2. CDR3 length: 13 amino acids. Germline V lookup: CDR1 ENHRY, CDR2 SYGVKD. The CDR3: CAIRGGLANEQLF. Here the CDR3 DNA reads TGTGCCATCAGGGGTGGACTAGCGAATGAGCAGCTCTTC.

In its sample, this clonotype was seen a few times. This chain uses TRBV5-1 with TRBJ2-2; the match to TRBD2 covers 7 bases. V shed 6 bases, J shed 5 bases, and the junction held 10 bases outside the gene matches. CDR1 is SGHRS, CDR2 YFSETQ, per germline. The CDR3 contains 15 residues. CDR3 residues: CASKAGRRLTGELFF. The CDR3 DNA follows: TGCGCCAGCAAAGCGGGACGGCGCCTTACCGGGGAGCTGTTTTTT.

This clonotype was seen a handful of times. The V and J genes are TRBV7-9 and TRBJ1-4; D is uncertain. V lost 3 bases to trimming and J lost 2 bases, with 7 bases between them. The length of the CDR3 is 14 residues. Germline CDR1 SEHNR, CDR2 FQNEAQ (reference sequence). Here the CDR3 DNA reads TGTGCCAGCAGCTTGAGGCAGACTAATGAAAAACTGTTTTTT. This translates into CASSLRQTNEKLFF.

The count of this clonotype is one. This chain joins TRBV4-1 and TRBJ2-2; D may be TRBD1 (6 bases). Trimming stripped 1 base from V and 5 bases from J, with 20 bases between. The germline V gene encodes CDR1 MGHRA and CDR2 YSYEKL. The CDR3 length is 18 residues. The CDR3: CASSQGGDKRRITGELFF. CDR3 DNA: TGCGCCAGCAGCCAAGGAGGGGACAAACGAAGGATTACCGGGGAGCTGTTTTTT.

The chain employs TRBV7-9 and TRBJ1-2; D is unresolved. Deletions cut 5 bases from V and 2 bases from J, with 9 bases between. Looked up from germline, CDR1 is SEHNR and CDR2 is FQNEAQ (reference sequence). The CDR3 has 13 residues. As DNA, the CDR3 is TGTGCCAGCAGCCCGAGACAAAACTATGGCTACACCTTC. It specifies CASSPRQNYGYTF.

The chain has TRBV27 and TRBJ2-5; 7 bases agree with TRBD1. Judging by the DNA end, TRBJ2-7 fits better; the J call may be wrong. CDR1 MNHEY and CDR2 SMNVEV come from the germline V gene (reference sequence). The CDR3 runs 14 residues. The CDR3 here is CASKSLSGGYEQYF. In DNA form, the CDR3 reads TGTGCCAGCAAGAGTTTATCAGGGGGCTACGAGCAGTACTTC.

This clonotype has just a few counts. J is TRBJ2-1 and V is TRBV20-1, with 7 bases aligning to TRBD2. The CDR3 loop spans 13 amino acids. The junction had 7 bases not matched to a gene; V was cut back by 5 bases and J by 6 bases. Germline assignment: CDR1 DFQATT and CDR2 SNEGSKA (reference sequence). CDR3 nucleotides: TGCAGTGCTCCCGGACTAGTCGCCAATGAGCAGTTCTTC. This gives the protein CSAPGLVANEQFF.

V gene TRBV6-2 or TRBV6-3 combines with J gene TRBJ1-4, with D unresolved. Per germline, CDR1 MNHEY and CDR2 SVGEGT. V was trimmed by 3 bases and J by 8 bases, leaving 16 bases between them. This CDR3 is built from 15 residues. The CDR3 protein is CASSYRTVFREKLFF. The CDR3 bases are TGTGCCAGCAGTTATCGGACGGTTTTTCGGGAAAAACTGTTTTTT.

The J gene is TRBJ2-3, the V gene TRBV10-3; 9 bases are a match to TRBD1. CDR1 is ENHRY and CDR2 is SYGVKD in the germline V gene. The CDR3 is 14 amino acids. V was clipped by 6 bases and J by 4 bases; unmatched bases: 5. The DNA of the CDR3 is TGTGCCATCAGGGGACAGGGAGGTCCAGATACGCAGTATTTT. Amino acids: CAIRGQGGPDTQYF.

The chain employs TRBV20-1 and TRBJ1-2; D gene unclear. Trimming removed 1 base at V and 8 bases at J, with 14 bases between. CDR3 length: 13 residues. Per germline, CDR1 DFQATT and CDR2 SNEGSKA (reference sequence). As DNA, the CDR3 is TGCAGTGCTAGAGCCCAACTTACGGCGGGCTACACCTTC. Its translation: CSARAQLTAGYTF.

A few counts support this clonotype. The J gene is TRBJ2-5, the V gene TRBV9; D is unclear. The ends were cut back, 0 bases at V and 5 bases at J, with 11 bases in the middle. This CDR3 has 14 amino acids. Germline V gene data show CDR1 as SGDLS and CDR2 as YYNGEE. CDR3 sequence: CASSVALGPETQYF. Written as DNA, the CDR3 is TGTGCCAGCAGCGTAGCTTTAGGGCCGGAGACCCAGTACTTC.

The V and J genes are TRBV29-1 and TRBJ1-2; unclear D gene. This CDR3 is 13 amino acids long. Germline V gene sequence: CDR1 SQVTM, CDR2 ANQGSEA. V gave up 2 bases and J gave up 6 bases, with 13 bases separating them. The CDR3 bases are TGCAGCGTTGAACCCCCTACAGTAGATGGCTACACCTTC. It yields the protein CSVEPPTVDGYTF.

This clonotype has a handful of counts. The chain couples TRBV19 to TRBJ2-5; D gene unclear. The V and J ends lost 3 bases and 4 bases respectively, with 12 bases between them. This CDR3 has 14 amino acids. CDR1 LNHDA and CDR2 SQIVND come from the germline V gene (reference sequence). CDR3 DNA: TGTGCCAGTAGTATCCCCGGTGCAGGAGAGACCCAGTACTTC. It is translated as CASSIPGAGETQYF.

This clonotype was seen a handful of times. V is TRBV2 and J is TRBJ2-5, with 8 bases lining up with TRBD2. Germline-derived CDR1 and CDR2 are SNHLY and FYNNEI. V was pared by 11 bases and J by 5 bases, with 10 bases of the junction left unmatched. The CDR3 has 13 residues. DNA for the CDR3: TGTGCCCGGGGGGGCGGGGGGTTGGAGACCCAGTACTTC. As protein: CARGGGGLETQYF.

The V and J genes are TRBV7-2 and TRBJ2-7; TRBD1 might be the D (5 bases). The CDR3 is made up of 12 amino acids. Trimming took off 5 bases at V and 6 bases at J, with 11 bases between the two ends. Germline CDR1 and CDR2: SGHTA and FQGNSA. CDR3 DNA sequence: TGTGCCAGCAGCCGCAGGGTTGCCGAGCAGTACTTC. This codes for CASSRRVAEQYF.

This clonotype has more than one count but fewer than ten. The V call is TRBV6-1, the J call TRBJ2-7; tentative D call: TRBD1 (5 bases). The CDR3 totals 15 residues. The V gene lost 2 bases and the J gene lost 5 bases, with 16 bases spanning the gap. Per germline, CDR1 MNHNS and CDR2 SASEGT. The CDR3 DNA is TGTGCCAGCAGTGAAAAGTCGGCAGGGAATAACGAGCAGTACTTC. Translated: CASSEKSAGNNEQYF.